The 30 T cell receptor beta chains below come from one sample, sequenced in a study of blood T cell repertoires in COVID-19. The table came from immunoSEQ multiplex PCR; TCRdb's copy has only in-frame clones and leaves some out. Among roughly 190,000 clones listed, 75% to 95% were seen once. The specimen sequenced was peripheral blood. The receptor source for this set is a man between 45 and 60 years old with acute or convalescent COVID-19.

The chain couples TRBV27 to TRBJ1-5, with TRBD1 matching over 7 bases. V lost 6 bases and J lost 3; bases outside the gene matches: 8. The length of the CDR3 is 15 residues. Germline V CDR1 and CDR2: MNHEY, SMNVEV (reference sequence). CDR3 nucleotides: TGTGCCAGCAGAAATCAGGGGGGATTCAATCAGCCCCAGCATTTT. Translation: CASRNQGGFNQPQHF.

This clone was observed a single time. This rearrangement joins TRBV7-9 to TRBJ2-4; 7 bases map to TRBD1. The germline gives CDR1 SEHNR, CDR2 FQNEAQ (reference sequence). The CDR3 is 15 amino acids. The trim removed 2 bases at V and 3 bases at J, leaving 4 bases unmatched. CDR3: CASSLIRTGKNIQYF. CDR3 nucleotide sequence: TGTGCCAGCAGCTTAATCCGGACAGGCAAAAACATTCAGTACTTC.

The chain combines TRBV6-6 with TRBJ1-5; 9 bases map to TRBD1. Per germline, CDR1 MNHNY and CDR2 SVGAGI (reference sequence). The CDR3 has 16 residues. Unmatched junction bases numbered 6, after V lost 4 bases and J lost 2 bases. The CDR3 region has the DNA TGTGCCAGCAGTTCTACGGACAGGGGAGGCAATCAGCCCCAGCATTTT. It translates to CASSSTDRGGNQPQHF.

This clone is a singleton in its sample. CDR3 nucleotide sequence: TGCAGCGGACTAGGACTAGGAGCACCCATGTACCAAGAGACCCAGTACTTC. This encodes CSGLGLGAPMYQETQYF. The chain has TRBV29-1 and TRBJ2-5, with 7 positions matching TRBD2. The V gene's germline CDR1 is SQVTM and CDR2 ANQGSEA. There are 17 residues in the CDR3. V lost 7 bases and J lost 0; bases outside the gene matches: 17.

DNA of the CDR3: TGTGCCAGCAGCTCACAATCCGGGACTAGCGGGAGGGCCTTTGAGCAGTTCTTC. It is translated as CASSSQSGTSGRAFEQFF. The chain joins TRBV7-8 to TRBJ2-1, with 16 bases fitting TRBD2. The CDR3 extends over 18 amino acids. The V and J ends lost 4 bases and 9 bases, in that order; junction bases with no gene match: 12. Germline-derived CDR1 and CDR2 are SGHVS and FQNEAQ.

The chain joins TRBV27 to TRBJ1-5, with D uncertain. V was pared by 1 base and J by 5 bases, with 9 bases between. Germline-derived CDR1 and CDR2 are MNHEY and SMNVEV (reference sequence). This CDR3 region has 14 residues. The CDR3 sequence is CASSLWAADQPQHF. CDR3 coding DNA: TGTGCCAGCAGTTTATGGGCCGCCGATCAGCCCCAGCATTTT.

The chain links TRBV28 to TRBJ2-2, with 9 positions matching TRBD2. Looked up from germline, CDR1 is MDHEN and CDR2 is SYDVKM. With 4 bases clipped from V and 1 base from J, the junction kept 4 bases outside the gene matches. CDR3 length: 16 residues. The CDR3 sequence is CASSSSGALNTGELFF. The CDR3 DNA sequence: TGTGCCAGCAGTTCTAGCGGGGCCCTGAACACCGGGGAGCTGTTTTTT.

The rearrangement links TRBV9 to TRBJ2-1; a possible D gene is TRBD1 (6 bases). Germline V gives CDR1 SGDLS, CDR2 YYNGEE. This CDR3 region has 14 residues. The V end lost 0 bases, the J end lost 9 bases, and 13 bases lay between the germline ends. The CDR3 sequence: CASSVELGQGEQFF. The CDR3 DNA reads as TGTGCCAGCAGCGTAGAACTGGGACAAGGTGAGCAGTTCTTC.

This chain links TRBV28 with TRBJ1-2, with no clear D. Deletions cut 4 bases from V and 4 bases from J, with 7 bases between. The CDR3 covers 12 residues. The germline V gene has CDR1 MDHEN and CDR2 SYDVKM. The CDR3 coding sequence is TGTGCCAGCAGTTGGGAGGGCTATGGCTACACCTTC. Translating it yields CASSWEGYGYTF.

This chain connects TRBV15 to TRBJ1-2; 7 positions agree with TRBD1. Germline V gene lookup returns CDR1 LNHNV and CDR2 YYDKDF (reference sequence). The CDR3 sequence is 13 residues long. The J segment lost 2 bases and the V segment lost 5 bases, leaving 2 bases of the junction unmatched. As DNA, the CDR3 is TGTGCCACCAGCTGGGACAGAAACTATGGCTACACCTTC. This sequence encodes CATSWDRNYGYTF.

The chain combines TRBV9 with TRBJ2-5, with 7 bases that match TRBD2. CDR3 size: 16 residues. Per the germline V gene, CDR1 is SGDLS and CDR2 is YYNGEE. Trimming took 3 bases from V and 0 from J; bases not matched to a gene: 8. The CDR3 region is CASSGSSTSNQETQYF. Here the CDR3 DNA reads TGTGCCAGCAGCGGAAGCTCGACTAGCAACCAAGAGACCCAGTACTTC.

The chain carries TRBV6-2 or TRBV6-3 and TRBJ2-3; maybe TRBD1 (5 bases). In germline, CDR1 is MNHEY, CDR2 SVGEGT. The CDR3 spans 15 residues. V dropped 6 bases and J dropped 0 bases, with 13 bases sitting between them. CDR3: CASSPGHSSTDTQYF. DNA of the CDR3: TGTGCCAGCAGCCCCGGACATTCTAGCACAGATACGCAGTATTTT.

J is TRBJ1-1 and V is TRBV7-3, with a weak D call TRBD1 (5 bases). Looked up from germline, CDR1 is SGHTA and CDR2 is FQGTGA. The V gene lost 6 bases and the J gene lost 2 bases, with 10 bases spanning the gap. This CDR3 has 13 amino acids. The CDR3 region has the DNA TGTGCCAGCAGTGGACAATCAAACACTGAAGCTTTCTTT. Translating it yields CASSGQSNTEAFF.

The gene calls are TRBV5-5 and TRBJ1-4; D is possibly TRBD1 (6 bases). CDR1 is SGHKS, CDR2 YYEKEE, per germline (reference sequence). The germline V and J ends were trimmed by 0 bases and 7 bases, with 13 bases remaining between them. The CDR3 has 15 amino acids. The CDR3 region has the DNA TGTGCCAGCAGCTTGGAGGGCAGGGGTACTGAAAAACTGTTTTTT. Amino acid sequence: CASSLEGRGTEKLFF.

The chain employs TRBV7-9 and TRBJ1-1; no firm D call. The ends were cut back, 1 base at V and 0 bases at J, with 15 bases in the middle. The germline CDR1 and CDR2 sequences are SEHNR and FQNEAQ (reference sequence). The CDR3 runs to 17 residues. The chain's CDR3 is CASSLGDSALMNTEAFF. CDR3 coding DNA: TGTGCCAGCAGCTTAGGAGACTCAGCATTAATGAACACTGAAGCTTTCTTT.

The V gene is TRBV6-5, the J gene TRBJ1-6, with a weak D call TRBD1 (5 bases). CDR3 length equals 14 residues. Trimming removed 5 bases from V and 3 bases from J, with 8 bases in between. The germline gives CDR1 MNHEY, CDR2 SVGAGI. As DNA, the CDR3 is TGTGCCAGCAGTAAGACAGACTATAATTCACCCCTCCACTTT. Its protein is CASSKTDYNSPLHF.

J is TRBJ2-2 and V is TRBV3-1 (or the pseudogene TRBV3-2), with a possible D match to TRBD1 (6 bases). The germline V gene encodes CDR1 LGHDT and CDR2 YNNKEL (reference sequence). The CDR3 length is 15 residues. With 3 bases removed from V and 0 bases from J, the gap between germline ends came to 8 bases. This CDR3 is CASSQGQTNTGELFF. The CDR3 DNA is TGTGCCAGCAGCCAGGGACAAACGAACACCGGGGAGCTGTTTTTT.

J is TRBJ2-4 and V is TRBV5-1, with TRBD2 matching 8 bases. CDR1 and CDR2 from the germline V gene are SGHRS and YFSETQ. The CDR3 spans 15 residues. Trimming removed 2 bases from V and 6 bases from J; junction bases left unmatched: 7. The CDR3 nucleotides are TGCGCCAGCAGCTTCCCCCGGGAGGGGGGAAACATTCAGTACTTC. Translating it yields CASSFPREGGNIQYF.

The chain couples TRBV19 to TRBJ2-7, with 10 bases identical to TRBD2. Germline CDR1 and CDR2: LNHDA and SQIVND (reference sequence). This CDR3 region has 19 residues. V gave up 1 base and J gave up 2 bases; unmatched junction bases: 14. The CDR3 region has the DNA TGTGCCAGTAGTATAGGTGAGCGCCTAGCGGGGGCCCCTACCTACGAGCAGTACGTC. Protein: CASSIGERLAGAPTYEQYV.

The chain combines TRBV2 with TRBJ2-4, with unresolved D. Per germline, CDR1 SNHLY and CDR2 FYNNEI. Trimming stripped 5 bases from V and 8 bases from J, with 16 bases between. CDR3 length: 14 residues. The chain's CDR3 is CASSKTTIKDIQYF. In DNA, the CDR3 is TGTGCCAGCAGTAAGACGACAATTAAGGACATTCAGTACTTC.

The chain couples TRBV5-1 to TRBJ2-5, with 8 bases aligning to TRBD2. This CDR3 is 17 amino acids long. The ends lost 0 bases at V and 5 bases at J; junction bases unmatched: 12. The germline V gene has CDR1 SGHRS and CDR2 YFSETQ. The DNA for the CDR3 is TGCGCCAGCAGCTTGGGATTGGGAGCGGGAGCGGTTGAGACCCAGTACTTC. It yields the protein CASSLGLGAGAVETQYF.

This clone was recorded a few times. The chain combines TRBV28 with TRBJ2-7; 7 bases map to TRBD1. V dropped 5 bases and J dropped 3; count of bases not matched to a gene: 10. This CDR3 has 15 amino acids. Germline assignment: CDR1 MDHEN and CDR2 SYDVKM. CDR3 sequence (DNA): TGTGCCAGCAGTCCTCAGGGGGAAGGGGGCTACGAGCAGTACGTC. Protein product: CASSPQGEGGYEQYV.

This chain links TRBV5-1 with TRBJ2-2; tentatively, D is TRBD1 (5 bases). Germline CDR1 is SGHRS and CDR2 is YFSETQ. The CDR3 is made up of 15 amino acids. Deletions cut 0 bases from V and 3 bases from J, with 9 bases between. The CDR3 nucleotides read TGCGCCAGCAGCTTGGACAGGCCTTACACCGGGGAGCTGTTTTTT. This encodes CASSLDRPYTGELFF.

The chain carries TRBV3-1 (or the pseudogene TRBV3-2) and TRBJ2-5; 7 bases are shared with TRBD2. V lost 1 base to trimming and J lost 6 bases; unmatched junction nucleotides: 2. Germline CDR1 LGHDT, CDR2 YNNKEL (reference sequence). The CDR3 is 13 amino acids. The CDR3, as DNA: TGTGCCAGCAGCCAAGGTGGGACTAAGACCCAGTACTTC. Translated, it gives CASSQGGTKTQYF.

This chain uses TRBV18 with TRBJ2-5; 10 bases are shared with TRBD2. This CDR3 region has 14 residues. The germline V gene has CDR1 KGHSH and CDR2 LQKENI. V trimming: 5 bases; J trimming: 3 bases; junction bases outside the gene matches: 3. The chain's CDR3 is CASSTGLAEETQYF. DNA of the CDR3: TGTGCCAGCTCAACCGGACTAGCGGAAGAGACCCAGTACTTC.

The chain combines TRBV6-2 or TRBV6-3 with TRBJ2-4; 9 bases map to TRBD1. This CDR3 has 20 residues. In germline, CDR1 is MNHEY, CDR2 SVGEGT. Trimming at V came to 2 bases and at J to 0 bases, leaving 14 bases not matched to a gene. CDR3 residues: CASSYPVPPGQGLAKNIQYF. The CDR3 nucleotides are TGTGCCAGCAGTTACCCAGTACCTCCGGGACAGGGATTAGCCAAAAACATTCAGTACTTC.

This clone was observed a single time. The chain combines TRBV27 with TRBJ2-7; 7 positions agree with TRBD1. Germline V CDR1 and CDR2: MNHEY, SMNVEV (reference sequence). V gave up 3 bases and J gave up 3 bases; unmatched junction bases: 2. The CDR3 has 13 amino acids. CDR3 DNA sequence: TGTGCCAGCAGTTTGGGGACAGACTACGAGCAGTACTTC. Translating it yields CASSLGTDYEQYF.

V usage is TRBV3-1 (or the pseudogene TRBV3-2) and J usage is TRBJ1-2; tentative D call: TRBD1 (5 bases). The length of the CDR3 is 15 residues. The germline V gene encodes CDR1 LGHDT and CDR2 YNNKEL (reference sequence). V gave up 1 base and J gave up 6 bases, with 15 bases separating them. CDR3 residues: CASSQAYGGRDGYTF. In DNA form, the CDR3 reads TGTGCCAGCAGCCAAGCCTACGGGGGAAGAGATGGCTACACCTTC.

The CDR3 region is CASSPVRTDTQYF. CDR3 nucleotide sequence: TGTGCCAGCTCACCAGTTAGAACAGATACGCAGTATTTT. The chain is built from TRBV18 and TRBJ2-3; D gene unclear. Germline V gene sequence: CDR1 KGHSH, CDR2 LQKENI. Trimming removed 2 bases from V and 3 bases from J, with 6 bases in between. The CDR3 runs 13 residues.

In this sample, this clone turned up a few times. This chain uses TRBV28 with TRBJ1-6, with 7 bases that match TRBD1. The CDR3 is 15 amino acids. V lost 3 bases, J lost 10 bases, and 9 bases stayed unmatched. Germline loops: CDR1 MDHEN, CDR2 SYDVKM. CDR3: CASSLGAGGKSPLHF. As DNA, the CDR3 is TGTGCCAGCAGTTTGGGTGCAGGGGGAAAATCACCCCTCCACTTT.